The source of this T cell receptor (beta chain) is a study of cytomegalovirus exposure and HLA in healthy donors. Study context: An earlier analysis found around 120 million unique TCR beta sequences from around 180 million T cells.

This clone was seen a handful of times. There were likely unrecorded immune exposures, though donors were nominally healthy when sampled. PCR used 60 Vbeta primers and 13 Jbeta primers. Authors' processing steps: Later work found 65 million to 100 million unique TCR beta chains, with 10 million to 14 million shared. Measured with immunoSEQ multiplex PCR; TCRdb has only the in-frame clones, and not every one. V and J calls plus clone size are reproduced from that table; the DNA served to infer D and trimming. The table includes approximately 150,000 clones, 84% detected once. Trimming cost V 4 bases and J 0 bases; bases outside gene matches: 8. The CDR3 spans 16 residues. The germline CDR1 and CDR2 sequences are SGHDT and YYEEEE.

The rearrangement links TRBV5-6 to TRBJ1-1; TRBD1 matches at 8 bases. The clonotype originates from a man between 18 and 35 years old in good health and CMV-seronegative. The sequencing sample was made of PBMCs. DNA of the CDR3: TGTGCCAGCAGCCCGACAGGGGACTACATGAACACTGAAGCTTTCTTT. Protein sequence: CASSPTGDYMNTEAFF.